This TCR beta chain was observed in a study of CD4 T cells in relation to SARS-CoV-2 and coronaviruses. For the study at large: Negative control cultures got HIV-1 Nef peptides or no peptide. Study conclusions and caveats: In around 60% of donors, memory CD4+ clonotypes crossrecognized SARS-CoV-2 and at least one common cold coronavirus spike.

CDR3 size: 13 residues. As to this clone: Its antigen is not known.

TCRdb's table, derived via immunoSEQ multiplex PCR, lists solely in-frame clones and lacks some. The sample shows 25,000 to 30,000 clones, over 60% of them seen only once. Unexposed donor CD4+ T cells date from about 2011-2019, before the COVID-19 pandemic. The cells were cultured for approximately 10 days before CD4+ T cells were isolated. Cells permitting, SARS-CoV-2 S/N and four cold-coronavirus spikes were tested on unexposed-donor CD4+ T cells. Fresh IL-2 medium replaced half the medium on days 3 and 7. Sequenced sample: CD4+ T cells from PBMCs, cultured in vitro. This clonotype originated in a human donor in good health. The chain uses TRBV12-1 and TRBJ1-6. TRBV12-1 is a recognized pseudogene. CDR3 DNA sequence: TGTGCCAGCAGCTTCATAAGTCCCGGGACCCTCCACTTT. This gives the protein CASSFISPGTLHF.